These 21 T cell receptor beta chains were all obtained from the same sample, sequenced in a study of blood T cells in healthy people across ages. The second PCR ran about 6 to 12 cycles with a sample-barcoded 5' primer and J-beta primers. TCRdb re-analysed the 5' RACE reads in MiXCR, keeping a single row per CDR3 protein. The table shows 700,000 to 850,000 distinct CDR3 sequences, with 53% occurring only once. The sample comprised blood. The receptor source for this set is an elderly man in good health.

This clonotype was recorded once. The chain is built from TRBV9 and TRBJ2-5; perhaps TRBD2 as D (5 bases). The end of the DNA aligns better with TRBJ2-7, so the J call may be wrong. The germline CDR1 and CDR2 sequences are SGDLS and YYNGEE. The CDR3 runs to 12 residues. CDR3 coding DNA: TGTGCCAGCAGCGAGCGGTTATCCGAGCAGTACTTC. It is translated as CASSERLSEQYF.

This clonotype was detected only a few times. The chain uses TRBV2 and TRBJ1-2, with a weak D call TRBD1 (5 bases). The CDR3 loop spans 12 amino acids. Germline loops: CDR1 SNHLY, CDR2 FYNNEI. Deletions cut 6 bases from V and 2 bases from J, with 7 bases between. The CDR3 nucleotides are TGTGCCAGCAGGACAGCCAACTATGGCTACACCTTC. Amino acid sequence: CASRTANYGYTF.

The J gene is TRBJ2-3, the V gene TRBV20-1; D is possibly TRBD1 (5 bases). CDR1 DFQATT and CDR2 SNEGSKA come from the germline V gene (reference sequence). Deletions cut 6 bases from V and 7 bases from J, with 17 bases between. The CDR3 extends over 13 amino acids. The CDR3 is CSALGSRDNTQYF. CDR3 DNA sequence: TGCAGTGCCCTAGGGTCCAGGGATAATACGCAGTATTTT.

Of note for this clonotype: One end of the junction fails to match germline, which may point to a read error. The chain uses TRBV5-1 and TRBJ2-7; TRBD2 is a possible D gene (6 bases). The V gene's germline CDR1 is SGHRS and CDR2 YFSETQ. This CDR3 has 15 amino acids. The CDR3 region is CAGSLGGSSAYEQYF. For the CDR3, the DNA is TGCGCCGGCAGCCTCGGGGGTTCTTCGGCCTACGAGCAGTACTTC. The variable domain in full, completed from reference TRBV5-1 and TRBJ2-7, reads KAGVTQTPRYLIKTRGQQVTLSCSPISGHRSVSWYQQTPGQGLQFLFEYFSETQRNKGNFPGRFSGRQFSNSRSEMNVSTLELGDSALYLCAGSLGGSSAYEQYFGPGTRLTVT.

The V and J genes are TRBV24-1 and TRBJ1-2; D not resolved. V was clipped by 9 bases and J by 5 bases, with 27 bases between them. The CDR3 consists of 17 residues. The germline V gene has CDR1 KGHDR and CDR2 SFDVKD. CDR3 sequence: CATLFTTDPGCDYGYTF. CDR3 sequence (DNA): TGTGCCACCTTGTTTACCACGGACCCCGGATGTGATTATGGCTACACCTTC.

The chain links TRBV28 to TRBJ2-7; 8 bases align to TRBD2. V was pared by 7 bases and J by 7 bases, with 12 bases of the junction left unmatched. This CDR3 contains 14 residues. Per germline, CDR1 MDHEN and CDR2 SYDVKM. The CDR3 DNA follows: TGTGCCAGCACTTACCGGGGGGGGCTAAGGGAGCAGTACTTC. Translation: CASTYRGGLREQYF. The full variable domain, completed using reference TRBV28 and TRBJ2-7, is DVKVTQSSRYLVKRTGEKVFLECVQDMDHENMFWYRQDPGLGLRLIYFSYDVKMKEKGDIPEGYSVSREKKERFSLILESASTNQTSMYLCASTYRGGLREQYFGPGTRLTVT.

This clonotype occurred once. The genes are TRBV24-1 and TRBJ2-1, with 14 nucleotides matching TRBD2. CDR3 length: 17 amino acids. V lost 3 bases to trimming and J lost 7 bases; unmatched junction nucleotides: 7. The germline V gene has CDR1 KGHDR and CDR2 SFDVKD. The chain's CDR3 is CATSDPRLAGGRNEQFF. The CDR3 bases are TGTGCCACCAGTGATCCCCGACTAGCGGGAGGGCGGAATGAGCAGTTCTTC.

The sample holds a few counts of this clonotype. This chain uses TRBV20-1 with TRBJ2-7, with no clear D. There are 14 residues in the CDR3. In germline, CDR1 is DFQATT, CDR2 SNEGSKA (reference sequence). The V end lost 5 bases, the J end lost 2 bases, and 16 bases lay between the germline ends. The CDR3 reads CSAHSPPTPYEQYF. The CDR3 DNA reads TGCAGTGCTCACTCCCCCCCCACGCCCTACGAGCAGTACTTC.

This sequence joins TRBV20-1 and TRBJ2-7, with 14 positions matching TRBD2. This CDR3 comprises 18 residues. The V and J ends lost 2 bases and 2 bases, in that order; junction bases with no gene match: 11. Germline CDR1 and CDR2: DFQATT and SNEGSKA (reference sequence). CDR3 region: CSARPGTSGSFRAYEQYF. The CDR3 nucleotides read TGCAGTGCTAGACCGGGGACTAGCGGGAGTTTTAGGGCCTACGAGCAGTACTTC.

The V call is TRBV29-1, the J call TRBJ2-1; 8 nucleotides line up with TRBD1. The germline gives CDR1 SQVTM, CDR2 ANQGSEA. The CDR3 consists of 18 residues. Trimming cost V 1 base and J 0 bases; bases outside gene matches: 11. The CDR3 nucleotides are TGCAGCGTTGAAGCCTACCAGGGGGCGTCCAGCTCCTACAATGAGCAGTTCTTC. Protein product: CSVEAYQGASSSYNEQFF.

This rearrangement joins TRBV20-1 to TRBJ2-3; TRBD2 matches 8 bases. This CDR3 is 13 amino acids long. With V trimmed by 6 bases and J by 1 base, 3 bases remained unmatched. Germline V gene sequence: CDR1 DFQATT, CDR2 SNEGSKA (reference sequence). This CDR3 reads CSAQAGGTDTQYF. CDR3 DNA sequence: TGCAGTGCCCAAGCGGGAGGCACAGATACGCAGTATTTT.

V and J are TRBV6-1 and TRBJ2-1, with TRBD1 matching over 11 bases. The CDR3 has 15 residues. Germline V lookup: CDR1 MNHNS, CDR2 SASEGT. The V segment lost 6 bases and the J segment 7 bases; nucleotides outside the gene matches: 8. The CDR3 here is CASSLVGQGVNEQFF. CDR3 nucleotides: TGTGCCAGCAGCCTTGTGGGACAGGGGGTGAATGAGCAGTTCTTC.

The gene calls are TRBV6-2 or TRBV6-3 and TRBJ2-1; 7 bases match TRBD1. Trimming cost V 2 bases and J 0 bases; bases outside gene matches: 10. Germline V gives CDR1 MNHEY, CDR2 SVGEGT. The CDR3 runs to 18 residues. Here the CDR3 DNA reads TGTGCCAGCAGTTACCCTTTCCCACAGGGGAGCTCCTACAATGAGCAGTTCTTC. The encoded protein is CASSYPFPQGSSYNEQFF.

The chain couples TRBV24-1 to TRBJ2-3; 10 positions match TRBD2. Looked up from germline, CDR1 is KGHDR and CDR2 is SFDVKD. This CDR3 comprises 16 residues. J lost 1 base, V lost 4 bases, and 4 bases had no gene match. The CDR3 loop is CATSDPGLAGTDTQYF. In nucleotides, the CDR3 is TGTGCCACCAGTGACCCCGGACTAGCGGGCACAGATACGCAGTATTTT.

The rearrangement links TRBV24-1 to TRBJ2-1, with 12 bases matching TRBD2. Trimming cost V 3 bases and J 7 bases; bases outside gene matches: 6. The CDR3 is 16 amino acids. Germline CDR1 KGHDR, CDR2 SFDVKD. CDR3 nucleotide sequence: TGTGCCACCAGTGATCTGACTAGCGGGAGAGGTAATGAGCAGTTCTTC. Translation gives CATSDLTSGRGNEQFF.

This clonotype appeared a few times. The J gene is TRBJ1-2, the V gene TRBV5-8; D gene ambiguous. Germline CDR1 is SGHTS and CDR2 is YDEGEE. Trimming removed 5 bases at V and 4 bases at J, with 21 bases between. The CDR3 loop spans 16 amino acids. The CDR3: CASRPLGSQYVYGYTF. CDR3 sequence (DNA): TGTGCCAGCAGGCCCTTAGGAAGCCAGTATGTCTATGGCTACACCTTC. Looking up the rest from reference TRBV5-8 and TRBJ1-2 gives the full variable domain: EAGVTQSPTHLIKTRGQQATLRCSPISGHTSVYWYQQALGLGLQFLLWYDEGEERNRGNFPPRFSGRQFPNYSSELNVNALELEDSALYLCASRPLGSQYVYGYTFGSGTRLTVV.

The gene calls are TRBV6-6 and TRBJ2-2, with a weak D call TRBD1 (5 bases). Per germline, CDR1 MNHNY and CDR2 SVGAGI (reference sequence). This CDR3 has 13 amino acids. Trimming cost V 8 bases and J 6 bases, with 13 bases left between them. The DNA of the CDR3 is TGTGCCAGCCTACGTCAAGGGGCCGGGGAGCTGTTTTTT. Translation: CASLRQGAGELFF.

V gene TRBV7-9 combines with J gene TRBJ2-7; the match to TRBD1 covers 8 bases. The J segment lost 0 bases and the V segment lost 5 bases, leaving 9 bases of the junction unmatched. Germline CDR1 and CDR2: SEHNR and FQNEAQ (reference sequence). The CDR3 loop spans 16 amino acids. CDR3 DNA sequence: TGTGCCAGCAGCCCGGGGACAGGAAGAAGCTCCTACGAGCAGTACTTC. Translated, it gives CASSPGTGRSSYEQYF.

The J gene is TRBJ1-2, the V gene TRBV7-6; possible D gene TRBD1, 6 bases. The CDR3 extends over 17 amino acids. The V end lost 2 bases, the J end lost 7 bases, and 23 bases lay between the germline ends. Germline V CDR1 and CDR2: SGHVS, FNYEAQ. CDR3 in amino acids: CASSLLGGRGSLSGYTF. DNA of the CDR3: TGTGCCAGCAGCTTATTGGGGGGGCGGGGGAGCCTCTCTGGCTACACCTTC. Complete variable domain (other parts from reference TRBV7-6 and TRBJ1-2): GAGVSQSPRYKVTKRGQDVALRCDPISGHVSLYWYRQALGQGPEFLTYFNYEAQQDKSGLPNDRFSAERPEGSISTLTIQRTEQRDSAMYRCASSLLGGRGSLSGYTFGSGTRLTVV.

The genes are TRBV7-9 and TRBJ2-1, with D perhaps matching TRBD1 (5 bases). The CDR3 spans 16 residues. V lost 5 bases to trimming and J lost 6 bases, with 20 bases between them. Germline V gene sequence: CDR1 SEHNR, CDR2 FQNEAQ (reference sequence). For the CDR3, the DNA is TGTGCCAGCAGCCCCACGGCAGGGATGGAGTCCAATGAGCAGTTCTTC. It encodes CASSPTAGMESNEQFF.

The chain couples TRBV7-3 to TRBJ1-1; maybe TRBD1 (5 bases). Trimming took 5 bases from V and 10 from J, leaving 17 bases between them. Germline V lookup: CDR1 SGHTA, CDR2 FQGTGA. The CDR3 covers 13 residues. For the CDR3, the DNA is TGTGCCAGCAGCGCCCGGATGGGGGAAGGAGCTTTCTTT. It yields the protein CASSARMGEGAFF. The variable domain in full, with the rest retrieved from reference TRBV7-3 and TRBJ1-1, is GAGVSQTPSNKVTEKGKYVELRCDPISGHTALYWYRQSLGQGPEFLIYFQGTGAADDSGLPNDRFFAVRPEGSVSTLKIQRTERGDSAVYLCASSARMGEGAFFGQGTRLTVV.